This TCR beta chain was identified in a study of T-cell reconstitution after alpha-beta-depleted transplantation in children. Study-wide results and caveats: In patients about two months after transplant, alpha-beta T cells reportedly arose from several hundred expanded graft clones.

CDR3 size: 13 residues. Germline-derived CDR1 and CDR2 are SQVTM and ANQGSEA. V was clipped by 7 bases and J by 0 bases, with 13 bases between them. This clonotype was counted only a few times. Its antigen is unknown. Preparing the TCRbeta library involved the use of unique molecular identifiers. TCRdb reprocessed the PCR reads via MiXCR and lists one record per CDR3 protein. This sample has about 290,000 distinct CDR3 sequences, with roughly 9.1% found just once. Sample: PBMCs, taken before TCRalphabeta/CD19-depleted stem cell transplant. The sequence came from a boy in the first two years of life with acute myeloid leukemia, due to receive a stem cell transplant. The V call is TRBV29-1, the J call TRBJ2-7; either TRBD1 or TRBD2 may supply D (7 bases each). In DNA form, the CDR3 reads TGCAGCGCAGCGGGGACAGCCTCCTACGAGCAGTACTTC. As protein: CSAAGTASYEQYF.